This entry lists 11 T cell receptor beta chains sequenced from one sample in a study of T cells after yellow fever vaccination. TCRdb called the 5' RACE reads again in MiXCR, with one record for every CDR3 protein. Of some 560,000 distinct CDR3 sequences detected, less than 20% appear once; the ten largest clones hold around 16%. Specimen: PBMCs, collected around 5 days after the first yellow fever vaccination. The receptor set was obtained from a man aged 18 to 30 who received the YFV17D yellow fever vaccine.

This sequence joins TRBV5-1 and TRBJ2-5, with D possibly matching TRBD2 (6 bases). Per germline, CDR1 SGHRS and CDR2 YFSETQ. The V end was cut by 1 base, the J end by 5 bases, with 15 bases between. This CDR3 contains 15 residues. The CDR3 bases are TGCGCCAGCAGCTTGTTGTCTAGCGCTCTCGAGACCCAGTACTTC. This encodes CASSLLSSALETQYF.

The J gene is TRBJ1-1, the V gene TRBV7-9; the D is unclear. The CDR3 length is 14 residues. V lost 7 bases to trimming and J lost 2 bases, with 14 bases between them. The germline V gene encodes CDR1 SEHNR and CDR2 FQNEAQ (reference sequence). Here the CDR3 reads CASIVGEANTEAFF. The CDR3, as DNA: TGTGCCAGCATCGTGGGAGAAGCCAACACTGAAGCTTTCTTT.

The J gene is TRBJ2-3, the V gene TRBV3-1; no definite D call. This CDR3 contains 13 residues. V lost 6 bases and J lost 0, with 7 bases in between. From germline, CDR1 is LGHDT and CDR2 YNNKEL (reference sequence). Here the CDR3 DNA reads TGTGCCAGCAGACAAATTAGCACAGATACGCAGTATTTT. The encoded protein is CASRQISTDTQYF.

V gene TRBV6-1 combines with J gene TRBJ1-5, with D tentatively TRBD1 (6 bases). Germline assignment: CDR1 MNHNS and CDR2 SASEGT. The CDR3 consists of 14 residues. V was cut by 6 bases and J by 3 bases, with 12 bases left in between. The CDR3 DNA reads TGTGCCAGCAGCCAACAGGGAATCAATCAGCCCCAGCATTTT. Translating it yields CASSQQGINQPQHF.

The chain uses TRBV20-1 and TRBJ2-3; either TRBD1 or TRBD2 may fit D (5 bases each). CDR3 length: 14 amino acids. V was clipped by 3 bases and J by 4 bases, with 14 bases between them. Germline CDR1 is DFQATT and CDR2 is SNEGSKA (reference sequence). For the CDR3, the DNA is TGCAGTGCTAGTCACCGTAGAGGGGCAGATACGCAGTATTTT. Residues: CSASHRRGADTQYF.

V and J are TRBV28 and TRBJ2-3; D gene uncertain. CDR1 is MDHEN, CDR2 SYDVKM, per germline. V lost 1 base, J lost 8 bases, and 7 bases lay in between. The CDR3 contains 12 residues. As DNA, the CDR3 is TGTGCCAGCAGTTTATCCCGAGCTACGCAGTATTTT. This codes for CASSLSRATQYF. Drawing the rest from reference TRBV28 and TRBJ2-3, the complete variable domain is DVKVTQSSRYLVKRTGEKVFLECVQDMDHENMFWYRQDPGLGLRLIYFSYDVKMKEKGDIPEGYSVSREKKERFSLILESASTNQTSMYLCASSLSRATQYFGPGTRLTVL.

V and J are TRBV23-1 and TRBJ2-6, with D possibly being TRBD1 or TRBD2 (7 bases each). TRBV23-1 counts as an open reading frame of uncertain function. The V end lost 0 bases, the J end lost 3 bases, and 15 bases lay between the germline ends. This CDR3 has 18 residues. The CDR3 sequence is CASSQSLPGGVGANVLTF. The CDR3 DNA follows: TGCGCCAGCAGTCAATCTCTACCAGGGGGGGTTGGGGCCAACGTCCTGACTTTC.

This clonotype came up a few times. A much larger clonotype is one base distant, so this may be a read error. The chain carries TRBV3-1 and TRBJ2-3, with 8 bases that match TRBD2. Germline-derived CDR1 and CDR2 are LGHDT and YNNKEL (reference sequence). CDR3 length: 15 amino acids. The CDR3 spells CATSHARGGTDTQYF. The DNA for the CDR3 is TGTGCCACCAGCCACGCGCGGGGGGGCACAGATACGCAGTATTTT.

This clonotype came up a few times. The chain links TRBV6-2 or TRBV6-3 to TRBJ2-1, with a weak D call TRBD2 (7 bases). Deletions cut 6 bases from V and 3 bases from J, with 21 bases between. This CDR3 comprises 17 residues. CDR1 is MNHEY and CDR2 is SVGEGT in the germline V gene. The CDR3: CASSPLRGRYHYNEQFF. The CDR3 DNA reads as TGTGCCAGCAGCCCCTTGCGGGGGCGATATCACTACAATGAGCAGTTCTTC.

A few counts support this clonotype. This sequence joins TRBV6-1 and TRBJ2-7, with D unresolved. V lost 4 bases to trimming and J lost 5 bases, with 24 bases between them. This CDR3 is 17 amino acids long. Germline lookup yields CDR1 MNHNS and CDR2 SASEGT. The CDR3 coding sequence is TGTGCCAGCAGTGTAGGGAATACCTACATCTCTTCCCACGAGCAGTACGTC. This codes for CASSVGNTYISSHEQYV.

This clonotype was seen more than once but under ten times. The chain recombines TRBV2 with TRBJ2-1; TRBD2 matches at 7 bases. There are 16 residues in the CDR3. CDR1 and CDR2 (germline): SNHLY, FYNNEI. The junction had 8 bases not matched to a gene; V was cut back by 2 bases and J by 4 bases. This CDR3 is CASSEIWAGEYNEQFF. The CDR3 nucleotides read TGTGCCAGCAGTGAAATCTGGGCGGGGGAATACAATGAGCAGTTCTTC.